This T cell receptor beta chain was documented in a study of vaccination effects on CD4 cells after COVID-19 (dated by TCRdb to between 2020 and 2023). At the level of the whole study: In the ViraFEST assay, PBMC were stimulated with viral peptide pools, and TCR sequencing was then used to find antigen-specific CD4+ T cell clonotypes based on their expansion. In the study, cultures from other donors were sequenced using the Oncomine TCR Beta short-read assay on an Illumina iSeq 100. The full study included 9 to 10 COVID-19 convalescent patients and several SARS-CoV-2-naive healthy vaccine recipients. Post-vaccine samples across the study were collected a median of 72 days after the second dose, with a range of 14 to 241. Each well held two million PBMC cultured in IMDM containing approximately 5% human AB serum, roughly 9.6 IU/ml IL-2 and gentamicin, along with approximately 10 ug/ml peptides. In both COVID-19 convalescent patients and infection-naive vaccine recipients, the study compared SARS-CoV-2 spike-specific CD4+ TCR repertoires from before mRNA vaccination with those from after it.

Worth noting for this clone: Its antigen is unknown. The sample holds no much larger clone one base away, and base qualities are not on file.

After around 10 days of culture, CD4+ T cells were isolated with the EasySep CD4+ T cell isolation kit. Participants received two doses of either the BNT162b2 or the mRNA-1273 mRNA SARS-CoV-2 vaccine. Negative nucleocapsid antibody results before and after vaccination confirmed that the healthy vaccine recipients had no prior SARS-CoV-2 infection. Half of the culture medium was replaced with fresh IL-2-containing medium on days 3 and 7. Each peptide stimulation condition was cultured in triplicate wells unless otherwise noted. Using Ficoll-Paque Plus gradient centrifugation, PBMC were separated from whole blood and then either used fresh or cryopreserved at -140C. Genomic DNA was extracted from cultured CD4+ T cells with the QIAamp micro DNA kit. Library preparation employed the immunoSEQ multiplex PCR assay. DNA from the cultured, isolated CD4+ T cells was subjected to TCR beta CDR3 sequencing. In the paper's pipeline: Non-productive TCR sequences were removed and reads were trimmed to the CDR3 region, keeping CDR3s of at least 7 amino acids. Antigen-specific clonotypes were identified with the MANAFEST web app by comparing expansion in peptide wells against reference cultures. To count as positive, a clone had to show expansion at FDR<0.05 compared with the reference and with all other wells, an odds ratio above 5, and a frequency above 0.1% in two replicate wells. Cross-reactive clonotypes were defined as significantly expanded in SARS-CoV-2 spike wells and in at least one common cold coronavirus spike condition. CDR3 similarity was assessed by Levenshtein distance with the stringdist R package, and unrooted trees were built with ape in R 3.6.1. What TCRdb holds here is the immuneACCESS table cut down to in-frame rearrangements. Part of the clones is not present; checked against another copy, under half of the missing clones reflect an unresolved V gene, and the others are unexplained. The DNA was the basis for D and trimming; V, J and clone size are from that table. The sample yields approximately 9,800 clones; about three quarters were counted once. 10% to 13% of the sample is in the top ten clones.

Germline trimming amounts to 2 bases on V and 2 bases on J, with 2 as the count of junction bases outside the gene matches. The CDR3 goes from the cysteine to the phenylalanine over 14 residues. Only CDR3 DNA is held: 42 bases, read in frame from base 1. CDR1 and CDR2 were assigned from the germline V gene as SGHAT and FQNNGV. The full study reports these points: At late post-vaccination timepoints, both infection-induced and vaccine-induced clones showed marked clonal contraction, consistent with waning T cell responses. Limitations of the study were the small number of convalescent patients and the absence of early post-infection timepoints. In healthy vaccine recipients, vaccine-induced clones were almost all SARS-CoV-2 mono-reactive, with only 1 of 255 cross-reactive with common cold coronaviruses.

The clonotype originates from a human donor who received a COVID-19 vaccine. The material was CD4+ T cells from PBMCs cultured without peptide, obtained after COVID-19 vaccination. This sequence uses TRBV11-2 and TRBJ2-7; 8 junctional bases match TRBD1. The sequenced DNA is TGTGCCAGCAGCTTAAGACAGGGGCCCTACGAGCAGTACTTC. This encodes CASSLRQGPYEQYF.